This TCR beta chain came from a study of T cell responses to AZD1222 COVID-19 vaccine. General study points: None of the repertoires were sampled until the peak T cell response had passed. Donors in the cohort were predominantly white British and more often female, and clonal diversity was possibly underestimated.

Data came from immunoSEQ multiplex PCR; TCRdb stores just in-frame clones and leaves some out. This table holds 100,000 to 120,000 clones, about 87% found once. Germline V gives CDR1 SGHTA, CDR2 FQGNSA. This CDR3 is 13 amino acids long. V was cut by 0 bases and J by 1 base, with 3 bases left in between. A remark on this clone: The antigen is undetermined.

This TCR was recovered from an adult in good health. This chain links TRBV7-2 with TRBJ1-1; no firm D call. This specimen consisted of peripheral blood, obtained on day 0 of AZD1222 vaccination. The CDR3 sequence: CASSLAANTEAFF. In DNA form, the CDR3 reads TGTGCCAGCAGCTTAGCAGCGAACACTGAAGCTTTCTTT.